This T cell receptor beta chain was sequenced in a study of T-cell memory formation after mild COVID-19. Germline CDR1 reads MGHRA; CDR2 reads YSYEKL. The CDR3 loop spans 14 amino acids. J was trimmed by 6 bases and V by 7 bases; bases with no gene match: 4. Points from the study as a whole: Several responding clones turned up in pre-infection memory, indicating that cross-reactive memory may have taken part.

This clonotype was recorded a few times. Its antigen is not known. TCRdb reprocessed the 5' RACE reads via MiXCR and lists one record per CDR3 protein. The profile covers under 600,000 distinct CDR3 sequences, with less than 25% appearing a single time and approximately 8.4% taken by the ten largest. The chain combines TRBV4-1 with TRBJ2-1; 12 bases fit TRBD2. The sequenced material came from PBMCs or a T cell subset sorted from them (not recorded which). The clonotype was recovered from an adult woman who had mild COVID-19 (a few samples of this study predate the infection). Cell type and time point are not known. The CDR3 DNA sequence: TGCGCCAGCAAGACTAGCGGGAGCACCAATGAGCAGTTCTTC. This sequence encodes CASKTSGSTNEQFF.